The rows below give T cell receptor beta chains drawn from one sample of a study of shared clonotypes between healthy human individuals. TCRdb's table, derived via immunoSEQ multiplex PCR, lists solely in-frame clones and lacks some. The data show around 480,000 clones, about 79% seen once. Material: PBMCs. The receptors were sampled from a woman between 40 and 55 years old in good health. Some clones in this sample may be carry-over from other donors' samples. Both conserved end residues are part of each CDR3. Each record gives: D gene, CDR3 length, clone size, V gene, J gene, CDR3 DNA, CDR3 protein. The D gene is left open where the match is weak. Not every row has a clone size; where given, it reads once, few, many or a size class.

TRBD1	13	NA	TRBV7-9	TRBJ1-2	TGTGCCAGCAGCACTGGGACAGGGAATGGCTACACCTTC	CASSTGTGNGYTF
NA	12	NA	TRBV2	TRBJ1-3	TGTGCCAGCAGTTACCGGGGAAACACCATATATTTT	CASSYRGNTIYF
NA	14	NA	TRBV5-1	TRBJ2-7	TGCGCCAGCAGCCCCGACGGAGACTCCTACGAGCAGTACTTC	CASSPDGDSYEQYF
NA	13	NA	TRBV5-1	TRBJ1-4	TGCGCCAGCAGCTTGGCAGCGGGGGAAAAACTGTTTTTT	CASSLAAGEKLFF
TRBD2	15	NA	TRBV30	TRBJ2-3	TGTGCCTGGACTCCCGGGACTATCTTCACAGATACGCAGTATTTT	CAWTPGTIFTDTQYF
TRBD1	15	few	TRBV28	TRBJ1-1	TGTGCCAGCAGTTTACCTGGACAGGGTTGGACTGAAGCTTTCTTT	CASSLPGQGWTEAFF
TRBD1	15	NA	TRBV7-2	TRBJ1-2	TGTGCCAGCAGCTTAGTGGGAGGGGGCGGCTATGGCTACACCTTC	CASSLVGGGGYGYTF
NA	15	NA	TRBV5-1	TRBJ1-3	TGCGCCAGCAGCTTGGAGGGAGGTACTGGAAACACCATATATTTT	CASSLEGGTGNTIYF
NA	12	NA	TRBV7-2	TRBJ2-2	TGTGCCAGCAGCTTTTCGTATGGGGAGCTGTTTTTT	CASSFSYGELFF
NA	12	NA	TRBV2	TRBJ1-4	TGTGCCACTGGACAGTATAATGAAAAACTGTTTTTT	CATGQYNEKLFF
NA	15	NA	TRBV5-1	TRBJ1-1	TGCGCCAGCAGTTTGACGGACGGACGGAACACTGAAGCTTTCTTT	CASSLTDGRNTEAFF
TRBD2	14	NA	TRBV10-3	TRBJ2-7	TGTGCCATCAGTGAACTAGCGGAACGCTACGAGCAGTACTTC	CAISELAERYEQYF
NA	15	NA	TRBV11-2	TRBJ1-5	TGTGCCAGCAGCTTATACGGGACAAGCGATCAGCCCCAGCATTTT	CASSLYGTSDQPQHF
TRBD2	16	NA	TRBV2	TRBJ2-2	TGTGCCAGCAGACCCTTAGCGGGAGGGAAGACCGGGGAGCTGTTTTTT	CASRPLAGGKTGELFF
TRBD1	15	NA	TRBV2	TRBJ1-5	TGTGCCAGCAGTGCGGACAGGGGGCTATATCAGCCCCAGCATTTT	CASSADRGLYQPQHF
NA	17	NA	TRBV5-6	TRBJ1-2	TGTGCCAGCAGCTTTGGACGGGGGCGGTTGGTAGTCTATGGCTACACCTTC	CASSFGRGRLVVYGYTF
NA	12	NA	TRBV28	TRBJ2-7	TGTGCCAGCAGGCAGCCCAACTACGAGCAGTACTTC	CASRQPNYEQYF
TRBD2	15	NA	TRBV5-6	TRBJ2-7	TGTGCCAGCAGCTTCCCGTCTAGCGGGAGACACGAGCAGTACTTC	CASSFPSSGRHEQYF
TRBD1	14	NA	TRBV28	TRBJ2-2	TGTGCCAGCAGCCGGACAGGGGGCAACGGGGAGCTGTTTTTT	CASSRTGGNGELFF
NA	16	few	TRBV9	TRBJ2-1	TGTGCCAGCAGCGTAGCTGGGGCGGGCTCCTACAATGAGCAGTTCTTC	CASSVAGAGSYNEQFF
TRBD1	14	NA	TRBV27	TRBJ2-7	TGTGCCAGCAGAGGAACCGGGACAGCCTACGAGCAGTACTTC	CASRGTGTAYEQYF
TRBD2	14	NA	TRBV2	TRBJ2-3	TGTGCCAGCAGTGACCTAGCGGATACAGATACGCAGTATTTT	CASSDLADTDTQYF
TRBD1	15	NA	TRBV6-1	TRBJ1-3	TGTGCCAGCAGCACGGACAGGAGCTCTGGAAACACCATATATTTT	CASSTDRSSGNTIYF
NA	12	NA	TRBV11-1	TRBJ2-5	TGTGCCAGCAGCCTATCGGTAGAGACCCAGTACTTC	CASSLSVETQYF
TRBD1	15	NA	TRBV5-1	TRBJ1-1	TGCGCCAGCAGCTCAGGACAGGGGGCAAGGACTGAAGCTTTCTTT	CASSSGQGARTEAFF
NA	14	few	TRBV7-7	TRBJ2-2	TGTGCCAGCAGCTTACAGGGAGCGGGCGGGGAGCTGTTTTTT	CASSLQGAGGELFF
NA	15	NA	TRBV10-2	TRBJ2-3	TGCGCCAGCAGTGAATCGGGGACTAGCACAGATACGCAGTATTTT	CASSESGTSTDTQYF
NA	15	NA	TRBV19	TRBJ1-5	TGTGCCAGTAGTATAGGGACAGCCGACAATCAGCCCCAGCATTTT	CASSIGTADNQPQHF
NA	15	NA	TRBV10-3	TRBJ2-7	TGTGCCATCAGTGAAGGGGTAGCGGAGACCTACGAGCAGTACTTC	CAISEGVAETYEQYF
TRBD1	15	few	TRBV5-1	TRBJ2-7	TGCGCCAGCAGCTTGGTAGGGACAGAATACTACGAGCAGTACTTC	CASSLVGTEYYEQYF